One and the same sample provided the 10 T cell receptor beta chains below, sequenced in a study of blood T cell repertoires in COVID-19. Profiled with immunoSEQ multiplex PCR; TCRdb holds only in-frame clones, not every one. The data hold 95,000 to 120,000 clones, with over 70% observed a single time. The material sequenced was peripheral blood. These receptors came from a man aged 50-60 years with acute or convalescent COVID-19.

The table lists this clone with a count of one. The V and J genes are TRBV7-6 and TRBJ1-3; D remains ambiguous. The ends were cut back, 5 bases at V and 0 bases at J, with 14 bases in the middle. Germline CDR1 is SGHVS and CDR2 is FNYEAQ. The CDR3 extends over 16 amino acids. Here the CDR3 DNA reads TGTGCCAGCAGCCCCCGGACGGGATACTCTGGAAACACCATATATTTT. Its translation is CASSPRTGYSGNTIYF.

The chain couples TRBV28 to TRBJ2-1; D is undetermined. V lost 3 bases to trimming and J lost 3 bases, with 6 bases between them. Germline V CDR1 and CDR2: MDHEN, SYDVKM. This CDR3 spans 13 amino acids. CDR3 sequence (DNA): TGTGCCAGCAGTTTGTGGAGCTACAATGAGCAGTTCTTC. It encodes CASSLWSYNEQFF. The full variable domain, its missing parts supplied by reference TRBV28 and TRBJ2-1, is DVKVTQSSRYLVKRTGEKVFLECVQDMDHENMFWYRQDPGLGLRLIYFSYDVKMKEKGDIPEGYSVSREKKERFSLILESASTNQTSMYLCASSLWSYNEQFFGPGTRLTVL.

This clone was found once. The rearrangement joins TRBV23-1 to TRBJ1-2; 11 bases are shared with TRBD1. TRBV23-1 belongs to the ORF category, with a function that is uncertain. The CDR3 loop spans 17 amino acids. The J segment lost 0 bases and the V segment lost 7 bases, leaving 10 bases of the junction unmatched. In DNA, the CDR3 is TGCGCCAGCACGCGGACAGGGGGCAAGTTAGCTAACTATGGCTACACCTTC. Protein product: CASTRTGGKLANYGYTF.

V gene TRBV9 combines with J gene TRBJ1-1, with D maybe TRBD1 (5 bases). V was clipped by 2 bases and J by 1 base, with 9 bases between them. The CDR3 is made up of 14 amino acids. Germline V gene lookup returns CDR1 SGDLS and CDR2 YYNGEE. The chain's CDR3 is CASSVAGGNTEAFF. Written as DNA, the CDR3 is TGTGCCAGCAGCGTGGCGGGGGGGAACACTGAAGCTTTCTTT.

This sequence joins TRBV5-1 and TRBJ2-2; TRBD2 is a possible D gene (6 bases). CDR1 is SGHRS and CDR2 is YFSETQ in the germline V gene. Trimming cost V 5 bases and J 6 bases, with 11 bases left between them. This CDR3 comprises 13 residues. CDR3 protein: CASSLEGPGELFF. The DNA of the CDR3 is TGCGCCAGCAGTCTGGAGGGACCCGGGGAGCTGTTTTTT.

This chain links TRBV7-8 with TRBJ1-1; D might be TRBD1 (6 bases). Germline V gene lookup returns CDR1 SGHVS and CDR2 FQNEAQ. The V end was cut by 4 bases, the J end by 4 bases, with 16 bases between. CDR3 size: 15 residues. The CDR3 reads CASSSGGGGFTEAFF. The CDR3 DNA follows: TGTGCCAGCAGCTCCGGAGGGGGGGGATTCACTGAAGCTTTCTTT. Looking up the rest from reference TRBV7-8 and TRBJ1-1 gives the full variable domain: GAGVSQSPRYKVAKRGQDVALRCDPISGHVSLFWYQQALGQGPEFLTYFQNEAQLDKSGLPSDRFFAERPEGSVSTLKIQRTQQEDSAVYLCASSSGGGGFTEAFFGQGTRLTVV.

Concerning this clone: Other DNA sequences in the same sample also yield this CDR3. CDR3 region: CASSGQGRYEQYF. CDR3 in DNA: TGTGCCAGCAGCGGACAGGGGAGGTACGAGCAGTACTTC. The V gene is TRBV28, the J gene TRBJ2-7, with 9 bases lining up with TRBD1. The V gene end was trimmed by 6 bases and the J gene end by 4 bases; junction bases not matched to a gene: 4. The germline CDR1 and CDR2 sequences are MDHEN and SYDVKM. The CDR3 is made up of 13 amino acids.

This sequence joins TRBV7-8 and TRBJ1-6; TRBD1 might be the D (6 bases). The CDR3 loop spans 16 amino acids. Germline values: CDR1 SGHVS, CDR2 FQNEAQ. Trimming left V 1 base short and J 5 bases short, with 12 bases between. The CDR3 coding sequence is TGTGCCAGCAGCTTAGTACAGGGTACGGATAATTCACCCCTCCACTTT. Its translation is CASSLVQGTDNSPLHF.

The V gene is TRBV11-2, the J gene TRBJ1-3, with TRBD1 matching over 7 bases. With V trimmed by 5 bases and J by 4 bases, 11 bases remained unmatched. CDR1 and CDR2 (germline): SGHAT, FQNNGV. CDR3 length: 16 residues. CDR3 loop: CASSDRRQGRGNTIYF. The CDR3, as DNA: TGTGCCAGCAGCGATAGACGACAGGGAAGAGGAAACACCATATATTTT. The complete variable domain, with remaining parts taken from reference TRBV11-2 and TRBJ1-3, reads EAGVAQSPRYKIIEKRQSVAFWCNPISGHATLYWYQQILGQGPKLLIQFQNNGVVDDSQLPKDRFSAERLKGVDSTLKIQPAKLEDSAVYLCASSDRRQGRGNTIYFGEGSWLTVV.

The chain uses TRBV5-1 and TRBJ2-2; 7 bases are a match to TRBD1. J was trimmed by 6 bases and V by 4 bases; bases with no gene match: 12. The CDR3 has 16 residues. The germline gives CDR1 SGHRS, CDR2 YFSETQ. Here the CDR3 reads CASSILTGMVPGELFF. The CDR3 bases are TGCGCCAGCAGCATATTGACAGGGATGGTTCCCGGGGAGCTGTTTTTT.